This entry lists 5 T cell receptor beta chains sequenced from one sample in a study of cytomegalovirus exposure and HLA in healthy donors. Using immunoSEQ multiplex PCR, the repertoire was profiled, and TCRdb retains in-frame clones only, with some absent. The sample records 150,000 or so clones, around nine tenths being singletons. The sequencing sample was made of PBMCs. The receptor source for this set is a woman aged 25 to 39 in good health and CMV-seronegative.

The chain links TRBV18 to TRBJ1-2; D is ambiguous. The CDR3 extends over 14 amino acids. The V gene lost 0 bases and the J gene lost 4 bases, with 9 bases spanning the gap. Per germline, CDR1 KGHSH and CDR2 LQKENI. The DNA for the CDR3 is TGTGCCAGCTCACCACCCGAGGTTTTCTATGGCTACACCTTC. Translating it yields CASSPPEVFYGYTF.

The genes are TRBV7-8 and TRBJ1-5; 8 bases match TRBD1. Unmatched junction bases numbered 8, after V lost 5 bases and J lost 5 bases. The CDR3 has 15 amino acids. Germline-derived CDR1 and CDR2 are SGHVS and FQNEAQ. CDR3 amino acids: CASSPNRDRHQPQHF. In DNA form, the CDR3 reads TGTGCCAGCAGCCCAAACCGGGACAGGCATCAGCCCCAGCATTTT.

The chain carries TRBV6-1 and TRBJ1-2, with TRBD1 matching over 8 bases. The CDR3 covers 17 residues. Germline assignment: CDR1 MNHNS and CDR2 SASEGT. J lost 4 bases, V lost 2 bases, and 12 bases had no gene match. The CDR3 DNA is TGTGCCAGCAGTGAACGAGGACAGGGACGACGACCCTATGGCTACACCTTC. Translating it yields CASSERGQGRRPYGYTF.

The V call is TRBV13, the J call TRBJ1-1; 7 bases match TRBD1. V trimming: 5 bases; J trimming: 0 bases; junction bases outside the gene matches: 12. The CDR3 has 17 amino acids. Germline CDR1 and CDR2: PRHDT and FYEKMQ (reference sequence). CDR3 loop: CASSRLATGLMNTEAFF. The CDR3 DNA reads TGTGCCAGCAGCCGACTAGCGACAGGGCTAATGAACACTGAAGCTTTCTTT.

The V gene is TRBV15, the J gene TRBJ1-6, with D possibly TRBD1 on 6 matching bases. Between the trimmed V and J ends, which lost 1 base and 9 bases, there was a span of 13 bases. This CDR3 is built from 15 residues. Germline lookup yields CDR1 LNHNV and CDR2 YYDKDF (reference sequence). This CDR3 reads CATSRVTGTSSPLHF. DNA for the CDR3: TGTGCCACCAGCAGAGTTACAGGGACAAGTTCACCCCTCCACTTT. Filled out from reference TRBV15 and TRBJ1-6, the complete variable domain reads DAMVIQNPRYQVTQFGKPVTLSCSQTLNHNVMYWYQQKSSQAPKLLFHYYDKDFNNEADTPDNFQSRRPNTSFCFLDIRSPGLGDTAMYLCATSRVTGTSSPLHFGNGTRLTVT.